Below are 15 T cell receptor beta chains sequenced from a single sample in a study of OX40 agonist ivuxolimab in advanced cancers. Sequenced by immunoSEQ multiplex PCR; TCRdb stores in-frame clones only, minus some. The sample lists about 42,000 clones, 82% occurring once. The starting material was CD4+ or CD8+ T cells sorted from blood, obtained in a trial of the OX40 agonist ivuxolimab. The receptors were sampled from an adult with an advanced solid tumor such as melanoma, head and neck, liver or kidney cancer.

The CDR3 sequence: CASSSEGYFSYNEQFF. The CDR3 DNA sequence: TGTGCCAGCAGCTCCGAAGGGTATTTCTCCTACAATGAGCAGTTCTTC. The V call is TRBV11-2, the J call TRBJ2-1; no clear D. CDR1 SGHAT and CDR2 FQNNGV come from the germline V gene. V lost 4 bases to trimming and J lost 0 bases, with 13 bases between them. There are 16 residues in the CDR3. Combining the CDR3 with reference TRBV11-2 and TRBJ2-1 gives the whole variable domain EAGVAQSPRYKIIEKRQSVAFWCNPISGHATLYWYQQILGQGPKLLIQFQNNGVVDDSQLPKDRFSAERLKGVDSTLKIQPAKLEDSAVYLCASSSEGYFSYNEQFFGPGTRLTVL.

The V gene is TRBV7-9, the J gene TRBJ2-1; the match to TRBD1 covers 11 bases. The CDR3 contains 14 residues. Germline lookup yields CDR1 SEHNR and CDR2 FQNEAQ (reference sequence). With V trimmed by 4 bases and J by 8 bases, 4 bases remained unmatched. CDR3 sequence: CASSSWTGGYEQFF. For the CDR3, the DNA is TGTGCCAGCAGCTCATGGACAGGGGGCTATGAGCAGTTCTTC.

The rearrangement uses TRBV6-1 and TRBJ2-7; 12 bases align to TRBD2. In germline, CDR1 is MNHNS, CDR2 SASEGT. V trimming: 6 bases; J trimming: 0 bases; junction bases outside the gene matches: 3. The CDR3 runs to 15 residues. CDR3 amino acids: CASSPLAGGSYEQYF. The CDR3 DNA is TGTGCCAGCAGCCCACTAGCGGGGGGCTCCTACGAGCAGTACTTC.

The chain is built from TRBV4-3 and TRBJ2-5, with D tentatively TRBD1 (5 bases). The J call may be in error: the DNA end matches TRBJ2-7 better. CDR3 length equals 19 residues. Germline V lookup: CDR1 LGHNA, CDR2 YSLEER. The DNA for the CDR3 is TGCGCCAGCAGCCAAGAGTGGTATCCAGGGAAACTGGTCTCCTACGAGCAGTACTTC. The encoded protein is CASSQEWYPGKLVSYEQYF.

This sequence joins TRBV7-9 and TRBJ1-2; 7 nucleotides match TRBD1. V was clipped by 5 bases and J by 2 bases; unmatched bases: 5. The CDR3 runs 14 residues. In germline, CDR1 is SEHNR, CDR2 FQNEAQ (reference sequence). CDR3 nucleotide sequence: TGTGCCAGCAGCGGACCGGGACAGAACTATGGCTACACCTTC. This codes for CASSGPGQNYGYTF.

By its share, this clone is medium-sized. Other nucleotide sequences in the sample specify the same CDR3. The chain uses TRBV6-5 and TRBJ2-7; unclear D gene. Trimming cost V 2 bases and J 2 bases, with 4 bases left between them. CDR3 length: 12 residues. CDR1 and CDR2 from the germline V gene are MNHEY and SVGAGI. CDR3 loop: CASSYGTYEQYF. The CDR3 region has the DNA TGTGCCAGCAGTTACGGGACCTACGAGCAGTACTTC.

The table lists this clone with a count of one. The rearrangement links TRBV7-3 to TRBJ2-2; TRBD1 agrees at 9 bases. J was trimmed by 5 bases and V by 4 bases; bases with no gene match: 8. Germline V gene sequence: CDR1 SGHTA, CDR2 FQGTGA. The CDR3 contains 16 residues. CDR3 protein: CASSSRDRVRTGELFF. The CDR3 DNA follows: TGTGCCAGCAGCTCGCGGGACAGGGTTAGGACCGGGGAGCTGTTTTTT. Full variable domain (rest looked up from reference TRBV7-3 and TRBJ2-2): GAGVSQTPSNKVTEKGKYVELRCDPISGHTALYWYRQSLGQGPEFLIYFQGTGAADDSGLPNDRFFAVRPEGSVSTLKIQRTERGDSAVYLCASSSRDRVRTGELFFGEGSRLTVL.

The J gene is TRBJ1-6, the V gene TRBV27; TRBD1 might be the D (5 bases). Germline V gene sequence: CDR1 MNHEY, CDR2 SMNVEV (reference sequence). The CDR3 has 15 amino acids. V was shortened by 7 bases and J by 7 bases, with 17 bases between the two germline ends. In DNA form, the CDR3 reads TGTGCCAGCAAGACGTCCCGGGACTCCAATTCACCCCTCCACTTT. This encodes CASKTSRDSNSPLHF.

This chain links TRBV6-4 with TRBJ1-1; 8 nucleotides match TRBD1. CDR1 is MRHNA and CDR2 is SNTAGT in the germline V gene. With V trimmed by 6 bases and J by 1 base, 4 bases remained unmatched. CDR3 length: 14 amino acids. Here the CDR3 reads CASRIQGGNTEAFF. CDR3 DNA sequence: TGTGCCAGCAGGATACAGGGGGGGAACACTGAAGCTTTCTTT.

The count of this clone is one. This chain uses TRBV18 with TRBJ1-1, with 7 bases matching TRBD1. Germline V gene data show CDR1 as KGHSH and CDR2 as LQKENI. Trimming cost V 2 bases and J 4 bases; bases outside gene matches: 7. The CDR3 spans 15 residues. Written as DNA, the CDR3 is TGTGCCAGCTCACCAATGGAGGGGGCGTCCACTGAAGCTTTCTTT. It encodes CASSPMEGASTEAFF.

The V and J genes are TRBV6-1 and TRBJ1-1; 9 bases line up with TRBD1. This CDR3 is built from 14 residues. Germline assignment: CDR1 MNHNS and CDR2 SASEGT. V lost 10 bases to trimming and J lost 0 bases; unmatched junction nucleotides: 6. CDR3 nucleotides: TGTGCCAAGCAGACAGGGGGAATGAACACTGAAGCTTTCTTT. Protein product: CAKQTGGMNTEAFF.

The V call is TRBV7-2, the J call TRBJ2-7; D remains ambiguous. V was trimmed by 2 bases and J by 0 bases, leaving 14 bases between them. The CDR3 loop spans 16 amino acids. Germline assignment: CDR1 SGHTA and CDR2 FQGNSA. CDR3 residues: CASSLMVQRGSYEQYF. Written as DNA, the CDR3 is TGTGCCAGCAGCTTAATGGTCCAACGAGGCTCCTACGAGCAGTACTTC.

This clone was detected only a few times. This chain links TRBV4-2 with TRBJ2-1; the D is unclear. This CDR3 spans 12 amino acids. V was trimmed by 4 bases and J by 6 bases, leaving 7 bases between them. Germline lookup yields CDR1 LGHNA and CDR2 YNFKEQ. The CDR3 sequence: CASSRGSNEQFF. The CDR3 bases are TGTGCCAGCAGCCGGGGTAGCAATGAGCAGTTCTTC.

This chain links TRBV18 with TRBJ1-2; 9 positions agree with TRBD1. Trimming removed 3 bases from V and 6 bases from J; junction bases left unmatched: 2. This CDR3 spans 13 amino acids. Germline V gene data show CDR1 as KGHSH and CDR2 as LQKENI. The CDR3 is CASSPRDRDGYTF. The DNA for the CDR3 is TGTGCCAGCTCACCCAGGGACAGGGATGGCTACACCTTC. The full variable domain, its missing parts supplied by reference TRBV18 and TRBJ1-2, is NAGVMQNPRHLVRRRGQEARLRCSPMKGHSHVYWYRQLPEEGLKFMVYLQKENIIDESGMPKERFSAEFPKEGPSILRIQQVVRGDSAAYFCASSPRDRDGYTFGSGTRLTVV.

V is TRBV5-1 and J is TRBJ2-1; 12 positions match TRBD2. CDR1 SGHRS and CDR2 YFSETQ come from the germline V gene. This CDR3 is built from 15 residues. With 4 bases clipped from V and 8 bases from J, the junction kept 7 bases outside the gene matches. DNA of the CDR3: TGCGCCAGCAGCCCGCGACTAGCGGGGGTCTATGAGCAGTTCTTC. Its translation is CASSPRLAGVYEQFF.